The T cell receptor beta chain under discussion was sequenced for a study of vaccination and CD4 T cells after COVID-19. Treatment described: 10-day PBMC culture with coronavirus spike peptide pools or control peptides (ViraFEST assay). Only a few counts were recorded for this clonotype. Its antigen remains unknown. Cultured CD4+ T-cell DNA underwent Oncomine TCR Beta short-read sequencing. TCRdb reprocessed the PCR reads via MiXCR and lists one record per CDR3 protein. The top ten clones hold 6% to 8% of a sample with 15,000 to 20,000 distinct CDR3 sequences, 50% to 60% of them seen once. The CDR3 consists of 16 residues. The germline V gene has CDR1 DFQATT and CDR2 SNEGSKA (reference sequence). The ends lost 0 bases at V and 0 bases at J; junction bases unmatched: 4.

Sequenced material: CD4+ T cells from blood, cultured in vitro, taken before SARS-CoV-2 vaccination. This clonotype was sampled from a human donor who had recovered from COVID-19. V and J are TRBV20-1 and TRBJ2-2, with 7 nucleotides matching TRBD2. The CDR3 region has the DNA TGCAGTGCTAGAGATCCGCTAGCGGCGAACACCGGGGAGCTGTTTTTT. Its translation: CSARDPLAANTGELFF.